The T cell receptor (beta chain) under discussion was sequenced for a study of blood T cells in healthy people across ages. The study, taken as a whole, reports: Donor CMV status, an unknown factor, possibly confounded changes in expanded clonotypes.

Primers used in a second PCR of about 7 to 12 cycles were a sample-barcoded 5' primer and a J-beta primer mix. MiXCR, applied by TCRdb to the 5' RACE reads, yields one record per CDR3 protein. The table includes about 800,000 distinct CDR3 sequences, approximately 25% detected once. The V end was cut by 1 base, the J end by 11 bases, with 13 bases between. Germline CDR1 reads SGHDN; CDR2 reads FVKESK. The CDR3 extends over 13 amino acids. Concerning this clonotype itself: Its matching antigen is unknown.

In addition, the sample was reused for a study of T cells of mothers and their children. That publication notes: The sample comes from fewer than ten healthy Caucasian donors: mothers and children.

What was sequenced was blood. This sequence originates from a boy younger than 18 in good health. The chain joins TRBV14 to TRBJ2-3, with D uncertain. The CDR3: CASSQGLVQGQYF. The DNA of the CDR3 is TGTGCCAGCAGCCAAGGTCTCGTCCAAGGGCAGTATTTT.